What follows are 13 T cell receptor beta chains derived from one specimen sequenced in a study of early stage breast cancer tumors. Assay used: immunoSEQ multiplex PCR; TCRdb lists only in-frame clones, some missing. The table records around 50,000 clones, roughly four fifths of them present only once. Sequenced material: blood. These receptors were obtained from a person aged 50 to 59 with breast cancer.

In DNA form, the CDR3 reads TGTGCCAGCAGCCCCAGGGTTGACCCACCCTACGAGCAGTACTTC. As protein: CASSPRVDPPYEQYF. The J gene is TRBJ2-7, the V gene TRBV7-9, with D possibly being TRBD1 (5 bases). V lost 5 bases to trimming and J lost 2 bases, with 16 bases between them. CDR3 length equals 15 residues. Germline assignment: CDR1 SEHNR and CDR2 FQNEAQ (reference sequence). Full variable domain (rest looked up from reference TRBV7-9 and TRBJ2-7): DTGVSQNPRHKITKRGQNVTFRCDPISEHNRLYWYRQTLGQGPEFLTYFQNEAQLEKSRLLSDRFSAERPKGSFSTLEIQRTEQGDSAMYLCASSPRVDPPYEQYFGPGTRLTVT.

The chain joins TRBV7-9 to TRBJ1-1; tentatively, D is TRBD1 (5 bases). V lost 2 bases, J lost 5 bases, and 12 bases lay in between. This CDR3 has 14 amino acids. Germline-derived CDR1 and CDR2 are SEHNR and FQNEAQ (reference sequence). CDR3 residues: CASSLRSGGTEAFF. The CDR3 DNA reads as TGTGCCAGCAGCTTAAGGTCGGGGGGGACTGAAGCTTTCTTT.

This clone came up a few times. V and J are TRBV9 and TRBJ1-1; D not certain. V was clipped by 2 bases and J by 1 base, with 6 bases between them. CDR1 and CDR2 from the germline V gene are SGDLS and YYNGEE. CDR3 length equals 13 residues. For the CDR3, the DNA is TGTGCCAGCAGCGTTCAACCGAACACTGAAGCTTTCTTT. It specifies CASSVQPNTEAFF.

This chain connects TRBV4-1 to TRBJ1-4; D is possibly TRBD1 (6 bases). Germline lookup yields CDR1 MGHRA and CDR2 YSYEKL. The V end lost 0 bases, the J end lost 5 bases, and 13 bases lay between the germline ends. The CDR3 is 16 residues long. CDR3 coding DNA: TGCGCCAGCAGCCAAGATCCAGGGGTGGGAAATGAAAAACTGTTTTTT. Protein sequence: CASSQDPGVGNEKLFF.

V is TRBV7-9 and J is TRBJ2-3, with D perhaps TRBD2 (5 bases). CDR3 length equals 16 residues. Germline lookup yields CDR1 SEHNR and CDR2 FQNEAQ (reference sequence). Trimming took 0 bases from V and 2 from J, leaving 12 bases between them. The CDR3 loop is CASSLALSGLTDTQYF. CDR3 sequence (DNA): TGTGCCAGCAGCTTAGCGCTGTCCGGACTCACAGATACGCAGTATTTT.

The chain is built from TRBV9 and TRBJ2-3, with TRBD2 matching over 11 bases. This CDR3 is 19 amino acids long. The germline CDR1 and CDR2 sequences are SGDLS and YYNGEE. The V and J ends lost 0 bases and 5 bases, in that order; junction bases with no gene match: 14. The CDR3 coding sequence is TGTGCCAGCAGCGTAGAGTCCCTAGGACTAGCGGGCCGGAGAGATACGCAGTATTTT. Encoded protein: CASSVESLGLAGRRDTQYF.

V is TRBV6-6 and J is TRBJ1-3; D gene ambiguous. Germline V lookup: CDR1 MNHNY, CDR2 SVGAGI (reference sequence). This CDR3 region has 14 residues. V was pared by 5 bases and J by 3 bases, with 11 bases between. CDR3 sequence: CASSPGNGGNTIYF. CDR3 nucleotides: TGTGCCAGCAGTCCCGGGAATGGTGGAAACACCATATATTTT.

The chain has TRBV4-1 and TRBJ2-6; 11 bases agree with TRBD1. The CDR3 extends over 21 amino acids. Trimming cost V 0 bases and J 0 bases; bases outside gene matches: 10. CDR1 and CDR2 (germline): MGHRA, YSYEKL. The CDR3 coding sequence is TGCGCCAGCAGCCAAGATTGGGACAGGGGGGCGGTACCCTCTGGGGCCAACGTCCTGACTTTC. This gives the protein CASSQDWDRGAVPSGANVLTF.

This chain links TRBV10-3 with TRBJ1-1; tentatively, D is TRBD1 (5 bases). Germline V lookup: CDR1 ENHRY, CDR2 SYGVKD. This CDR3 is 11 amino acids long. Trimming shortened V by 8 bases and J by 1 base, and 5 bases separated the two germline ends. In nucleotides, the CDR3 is TGTGCCATCCAGGGGAACACTGAAGCTTTCTTT. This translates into CAIQGNTEAFF.

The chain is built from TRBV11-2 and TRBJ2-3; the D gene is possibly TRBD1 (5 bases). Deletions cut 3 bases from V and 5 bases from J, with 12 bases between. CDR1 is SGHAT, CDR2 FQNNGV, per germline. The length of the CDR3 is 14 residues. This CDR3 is CASSFSGAGDTQYF. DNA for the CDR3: TGTGCCAGCAGCTTCAGTGGGGCAGGAGATACGCAGTATTTT.

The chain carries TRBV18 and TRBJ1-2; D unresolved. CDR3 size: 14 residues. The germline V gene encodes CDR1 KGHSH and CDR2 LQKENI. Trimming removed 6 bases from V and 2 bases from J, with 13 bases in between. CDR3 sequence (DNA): TGTGCCAGCTCGCCGCAGGACGGGAACTATGGCTACACCTTC. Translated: CASSPQDGNYGYTF.

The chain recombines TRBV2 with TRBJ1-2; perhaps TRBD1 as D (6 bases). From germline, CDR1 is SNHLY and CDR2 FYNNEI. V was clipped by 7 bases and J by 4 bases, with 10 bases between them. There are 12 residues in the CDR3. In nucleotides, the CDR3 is TGTGCCAGCAAACAGGGTCGCTATGGCTACACCTTC. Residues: CASKQGRYGYTF. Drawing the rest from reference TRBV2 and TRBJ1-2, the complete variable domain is EPEVTQTPSHQVTQMGQEVILRCVPISNHLYFYWYRQILGQKVEFLVSFYNNEISEKSEIFDDQFSVERPDGSNFTLKIRSTKLEDSAMYFCASKQGRYGYTFGSGTRLTVV.

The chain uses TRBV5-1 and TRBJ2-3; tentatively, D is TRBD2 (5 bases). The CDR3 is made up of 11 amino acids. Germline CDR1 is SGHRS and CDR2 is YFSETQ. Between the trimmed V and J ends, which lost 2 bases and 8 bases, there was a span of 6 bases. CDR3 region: CASSFGGTQYF. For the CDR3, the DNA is TGCGCCAGCAGCTTCGGAGGTACGCAGTATTTT.